This T cell receptor (beta chain) is drawn from a study of T cell repertoires in ileal Crohn's disease (dated by TCRdb to 2018 to 2020). The study in broad terms: The median duration of disease was 7.9 years, and at the time of surgery around 40% of patients were active smokers. Running in parallel with the study was a multicentre cohort set up to find predictors of early endoscopic recurrence following ileocolonic resection. A total of 170 or so mucosal samples from about 57 patients were sequenced, collected from several sites on the surgical specimen and at postoperative endoscopy. Surgery was performed for a complication in all patients, with stricturing disease in roughly 60% and penetrating disease in around 40%. Endoscopic postoperative recurrence was defined by a Rutgeerts score above i0. Roughly half of the patients were given postoperative therapy, with around eleven receiving thiopurines and fewer than 20 receiving anti-TNF agents. The TCR repertoire was analysed in around 50 patients with Crohn's disease drawn from a prospective multicentre cohort.

About 500 nanograms of biopsy DNA per sample were submitted for commercial TCRB immunosequencing. Adaptive Biotechnology amplified the CDR3 regions from genomic DNA with a two-step multiplex PCR designed to control amplification bias. The first PCR used primers for every V and J gene segment; the second PCR added barcodes and Illumina adapters. CDR3 libraries were sequenced using an Illumina instrument. Per the source publication's procedure: Vendor-provided pipelines were combined with custom analysis of raw data in R/Bioconductor under R version 3.3.0. Clonality, ranging from 0 to 1, was calculated as the inverse of the normalised Shannon entropy of all productive clones. High-frequency clones were defined as the repertoire share of the top 100 clones, retaining only clones passing a 95% confidence test. Overlap between samples was measured with the Morisita-Horn index, while repertoire diversity was measured with the Simpson index. In TCRdb, the immuneACCESS table is reduced to in-frame sequences with V and J assigned. These tables do not hold every clone; where another copy was compared, an unresolved V gene accounts for under half, and the others remain unexplained. The DNA was the basis for D and trimming; V, J and clone size are from that table. The sample has 17,000 or so clones on record, about 91% of them singletons. Together, the top ten hold around 5.5% of the sample.

Adults with ileal or ileocolonic Crohn's disease for whom ileocolonic resection was indicated were considered eligible. Whole ileal mucosal biopsies were stored frozen at -80°C before DNA extraction. A TRizol-based method was used to extract genomic DNA from the frozen whole biopsies, and the DNA was quantified with a NanoDrop 2000 spectrophotometer. The germline ends are 12 bases apart after V is trimmed by 7 bases and J by 5 bases. The germline V gene gives CDR1 as SNHLY and CDR2 as FYNNEI. Reading from cysteine to phenylalanine, the CDR3 counts 12 amino acids. Only the CDR3 portion is preserved as DNA: 36 bases, with reading frame beginning at the first base. Broader findings and caveats from the paper: Sorted CD8 T cells carried more high-frequency clones than CD4 T cells, suggesting mucosal expansions were mainly CD8. Higher high-frequency clone percentages at surgery were associated with endoscopic recurrence; all patients with clonality above 26.8% (18/57) had recurrence. Only a subgroup of patients, of unstated size, had mucosal CD4 and CD8 T cells sorted and sequenced. A significantly higher proportion of clonal expansions was observed in active smokers at surgery than in non-smokers (roughly 27% vs 19%, p=0.02).

A remark on this clone: No cognate antigen has been identified for it. No base quality information exists; no much larger clone differs at one position.

In this chain, TRBV2 is recombined with TRBJ2-7; possibly the D gene is TRBD2, per 5 matching bases. This sequence was found in an adult with Crohn's disease. Specimen: ileal tissue. For the CDR3, the sequence is CASTSSLHEQYF. The DNA reads as follows: TGTGCCAGCACGTCTAGCTTGCACGAGCAGTACTTC.